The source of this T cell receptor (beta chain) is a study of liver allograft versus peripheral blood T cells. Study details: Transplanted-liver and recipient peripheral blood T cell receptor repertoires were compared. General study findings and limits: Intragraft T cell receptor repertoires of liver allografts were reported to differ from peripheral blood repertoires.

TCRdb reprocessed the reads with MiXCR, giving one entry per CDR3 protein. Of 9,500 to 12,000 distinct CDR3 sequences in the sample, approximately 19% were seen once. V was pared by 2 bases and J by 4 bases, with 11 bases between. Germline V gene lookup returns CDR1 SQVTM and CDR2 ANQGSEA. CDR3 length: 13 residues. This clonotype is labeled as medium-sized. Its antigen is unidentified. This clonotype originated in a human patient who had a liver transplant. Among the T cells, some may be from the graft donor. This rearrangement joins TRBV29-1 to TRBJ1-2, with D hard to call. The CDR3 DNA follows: TGCAGCGTTGAAAGAGGCCAAGCCTATGGCTACACCTTC. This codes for CSVERGQAYGYTF. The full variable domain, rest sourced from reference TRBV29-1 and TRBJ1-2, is SAVISQKPSRDICQRGTSLTIQCQVDSQVTMMFWYRQQPGQSLTLIATANQGSEATYESGFVIDKFPISRPNLTFSTLTVSNMSPEDSSIYLCSVERGQAYGYTFGSGTRLTVV.